The sequence of this T cell receptor beta chain was determined in a study of shared clonotypes between healthy human individuals. About this clone itself: What it recognizes is unknown.

It was CD45RO-negative cells, positively selected for CCR7, that made up naive CD8 cells, with terminally differentiated effector memory CD45RA+ cells excluded. Every donor, a Caucasian adult, lived in Nashville, Tennessee. For every subset, genomic DNA was evenly distributed across several immunoSEQ plates. Sequenced by immunoSEQ multiplex PCR; TCRdb stores in-frame clones only, minus some. The sample has about 2 million clones, about 95% seen once. Germline CDR1 reads SGHVS; CDR2 reads FQNEAQ. The CDR3 is made up of 17 amino acids. Trimming took 3 bases from V and 8 from J, leaving 22 bases between them. Overall study results and limits: Non-shared clonotypes showed lower generation probabilities than clonotypes common to all four donors.

The specimen sequenced was naive CD8+ T cells sorted from blood. The chain employs TRBV7-8 and TRBJ1-4; weak D call: TRBD1 (5 bases). This clonotype was obtained from a man aged 18 to 30 in good health. The CDR3 sequence: CASSFEGRRVGGEKLFF. In DNA form, the CDR3 reads TGTGCCAGCAGCTTCGAAGGTCGGAGGGTTGGGGGGGAAAAACTGTTTTTT.